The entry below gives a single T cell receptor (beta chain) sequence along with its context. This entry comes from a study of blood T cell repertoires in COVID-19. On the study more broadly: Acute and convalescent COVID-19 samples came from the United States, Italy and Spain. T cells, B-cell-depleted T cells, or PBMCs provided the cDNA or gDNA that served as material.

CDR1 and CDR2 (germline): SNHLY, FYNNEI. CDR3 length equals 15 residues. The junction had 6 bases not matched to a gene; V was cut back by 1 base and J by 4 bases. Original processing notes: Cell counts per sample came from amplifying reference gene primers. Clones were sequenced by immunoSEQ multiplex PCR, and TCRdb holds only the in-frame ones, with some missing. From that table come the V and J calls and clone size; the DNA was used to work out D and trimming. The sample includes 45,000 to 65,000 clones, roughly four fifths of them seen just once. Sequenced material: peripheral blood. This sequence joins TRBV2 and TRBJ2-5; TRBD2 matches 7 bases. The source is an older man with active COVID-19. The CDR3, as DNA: TGTGCCAGCAGTGAAGTCGGACTAGAGGCAGAGACCCAGTACTTC. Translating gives CASSEVGLEAETQYF.